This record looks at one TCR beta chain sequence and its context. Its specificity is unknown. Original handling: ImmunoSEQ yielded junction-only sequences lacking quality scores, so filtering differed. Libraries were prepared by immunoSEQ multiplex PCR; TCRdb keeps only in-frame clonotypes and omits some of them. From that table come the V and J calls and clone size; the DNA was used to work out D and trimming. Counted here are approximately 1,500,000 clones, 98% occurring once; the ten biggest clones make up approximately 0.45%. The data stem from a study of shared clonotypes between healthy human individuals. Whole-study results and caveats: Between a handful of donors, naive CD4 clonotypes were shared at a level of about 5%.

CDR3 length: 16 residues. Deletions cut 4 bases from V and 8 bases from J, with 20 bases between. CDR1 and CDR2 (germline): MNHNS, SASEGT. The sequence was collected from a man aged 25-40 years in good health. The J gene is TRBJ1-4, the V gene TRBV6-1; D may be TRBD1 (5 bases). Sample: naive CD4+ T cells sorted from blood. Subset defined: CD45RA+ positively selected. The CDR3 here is CASSGGPGQVSEKLFF. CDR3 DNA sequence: TGTGCCAGCAGTGGGGGCCCAGGGCAAGTCTCCGAAAAACTGTTTTTT.